The 24 T cell receptor beta chains reported below all come from one sample, sequenced in a study of T-cell memory formation after mild COVID-19. A single record per CDR3 protein comes from TCRdb applying MiXCR to the 5' RACE reads. The sample lists 250,000 to 350,000 distinct CDR3 sequences; 15% to 20% were seen once. The sequencing sample was made of PBMCs or a T cell subset sorted from them (not recorded which). The origin of the receptors is a man aged 18-30 years who had mild COVID-19 (a few samples of this study predate the infection). Cell type and time point are not known.

The J gene is TRBJ2-2, the V gene TRBV18; TRBD2 aligns across 8 bases. V shed 5 bases and J 5 bases; nucleotides not matched to a gene: 10. Germline loops: CDR1 KGHSH, CDR2 LQKENI. This CDR3 contains 16 residues. CDR3: CASSFGGGPRTGELFF. The CDR3 DNA follows: TGTGCCAGCTCATTCGGCGGGGGGCCACGTACCGGGGAGCTGTTTTTT.

The J gene is TRBJ2-7, the V gene TRBV20-1; TRBD1 agrees at 7 bases. CDR1 is DFQATT, CDR2 SNEGSKA, per germline (reference sequence). This CDR3 comprises 9 residues. The V gene end was trimmed by 6 bases and the J gene end by 7 bases; junction bases not matched to a gene: 0. In DNA, the CDR3 is TGCAGTGCGACAGGGGAGCAGTACTTC. Encoded protein: CSATGEQYF.

This clonotype was counted a few times. This chain links TRBV5-1 with TRBJ1-2; 9 positions agree with TRBD1. Germline loops: CDR1 SGHRS, CDR2 YFSETQ. The ends lost 4 bases at V and 0 bases at J; junction bases unmatched: 7. The CDR3 length is 16 residues. DNA of the CDR3: TGCGCCAGCAGCAACCCCCGGGACAGGGCTAACTATGGCTACACCTTC. It translates to CASSNPRDRANYGYTF.

In its sample, this clonotype was seen a few times. The V and J genes are TRBV9 and TRBJ2-6; D is undetermined. Germline V gene lookup returns CDR1 SGDLS and CDR2 YYNGEE. Trimming removed 0 bases at V and 13 bases at J, with 17 bases between. The CDR3 is 15 amino acids. The CDR3 sequence: CASSVATEYAWVLTF. CDR3 coding DNA: TGTGCCAGCAGCGTAGCTACGGAATACGCCTGGGTCCTGACTTTC.

This clonotype came up a few times. V is TRBV20-1 and J is TRBJ1-2, with 9 positions matching TRBD1. There are 14 residues in the CDR3. Germline V gives CDR1 DFQATT, CDR2 SNEGSKA (reference sequence). J lost 6 bases, V lost 3 bases, and 8 bases had no gene match. The chain's CDR3 is CSASVQGAVDGYTF. Here the CDR3 DNA reads TGCAGTGCTAGTGTACAGGGGGCGGTGGATGGCTACACCTTC.

This clonotype was observed a few times. The gene calls are TRBV6-5 and TRBJ2-3; TRBD2 aligns across 13 bases. CDR1 and CDR2 (germline): MNHEY, SVGAGI. CDR3 size: 16 residues. The J segment lost 7 bases and the V segment lost 6 bases, leaving 10 bases of the junction unmatched. DNA for the CDR3: TGTGCCAGCAGCAGCCAGGGACTAGCGGGGAGGTATACGCAGTATTTT. Its translation: CASSSQGLAGRYTQYF.

Many counts were recorded for this clonotype. The chain is built from TRBV5-4 and TRBJ2-2; 8 bases are shared with TRBD1. The CDR3 contains 15 residues. CDR1 SGHNT and CDR2 YYREEE come from the germline V gene (reference sequence). J lost 7 bases, V lost 0 bases, and 5 bases had no gene match. CDR3 in DNA: TGTGCCAGCAGCTTGGGGGGACAGGACCTCGGGGAGCTGTTTTTT. This gives the protein CASSLGGQDLGELFF.

The genes are TRBV4-3 and TRBJ1-6; 8 bases are a match to TRBD1. Germline CDR1 reads LGHNA; CDR2 reads YSLEER. There are 14 residues in the CDR3. V lost 6 bases to trimming and J lost 9 bases; unmatched junction nucleotides: 7. The CDR3 reads CASRPGTGLSPLHF. CDR3 in DNA: TGCGCCAGCAGGCCCGGGACAGGCCTTTCACCCCTCCACTTT.

The gene calls are TRBV20-1 and TRBJ2-1; 10 bases agree with TRBD2. V shed 3 bases and J 4 bases; nucleotides not matched to a gene: 6. Germline-derived CDR1 and CDR2 are DFQATT and SNEGSKA (reference sequence). The CDR3 has 15 residues. The CDR3 loop reads CSARAAGGRYNEQFF. CDR3 nucleotides: TGCAGTGCTAGGGCAGCGGGGGGGAGATACAATGAGCAGTTCTTC.

The genes are TRBV9 and TRBJ1-1, with a weak D call TRBD1 (6 bases). V was cut by 7 bases and J by 4 bases, with 20 bases left in between. Germline V gene data show CDR1 as SGDLS and CDR2 as YYNGEE. The CDR3 is 15 amino acids. CDR3 sequence: CASEGVQANFTEAFF. CDR3 DNA: TGTGCCAGCGAGGGGGTCCAGGCAAATTTCACTGAAGCTTTCTTT.

This clonotype has just a few counts. This chain connects TRBV4-2 to TRBJ2-3, with D uncertain. V dropped 2 bases and J dropped 2 bases, with 11 bases sitting between them. The CDR3 runs to 15 residues. CDR1 LGHNA and CDR2 YNFKEQ come from the germline V gene. The CDR3 loop reads CASSQSSASTDTQYF. The CDR3 DNA reads TGTGCCAGCAGCCAAAGCTCCGCTTCCACAGATACGCAGTATTTT.

This clonotype has more than one count but fewer than ten. The rearrangement uses TRBV12-3 or TRBV12-4 and TRBJ1-1; 7 nucleotides line up with TRBD1. This CDR3 spans 14 amino acids. V trimming: 6 bases; J trimming: 0 bases; junction bases outside the gene matches: 4. CDR3: CASRPGGLNTEAFF. CDR3 in DNA: TGTGCCAGCAGACCAGGGGGTCTGAACACTGAAGCTTTCTTT.

This chain joins TRBV20-1 and TRBJ2-3, with TRBD2 matching over 10 bases. V was clipped by 4 bases and J by 0 bases; unmatched bases: 16. This CDR3 has 19 amino acids. Germline V CDR1 and CDR2: DFQATT, SNEGSKA (reference sequence). DNA for the CDR3: TGCAGTGCTAAAGCACCGGGACTAGCGATTCGAGGTAGCACAGATACGCAGTATTTT. The encoded protein is CSAKAPGLAIRGSTDTQYF.

The chain recombines TRBV29-1 with TRBJ2-7, with 7 bases that match TRBD1. The CDR3 is 11 residues long. J lost 3 bases, V lost 7 bases, and 3 bases had no gene match. Germline CDR1 reads SQVTM; CDR2 reads ANQGSEA. CDR3 loop: CSAGQNYEQYF. CDR3 sequence (DNA): TGCAGCGCGGGACAGAACTACGAGCAGTACTTC.

The chain carries TRBV7-2 and TRBJ1-2, with D maybe TRBD1 (6 bases). V was pared by 4 bases and J by 5 bases, with 11 bases between. This CDR3 is 13 amino acids long. The germline gives CDR1 SGHTA, CDR2 FQGNSA. Written as DNA, the CDR3 is TGTGCCAGCAGCTCAGGACAGATTTATGGCTACACCTTC. Translation gives CASSSGQIYGYTF.

This clonotype was picked up a small number of times. The chain links TRBV4-1 to TRBJ2-2; the match to TRBD1 covers 10 bases. Unmatched junction bases numbered 11, after V lost 3 bases and J lost 7 bases. This CDR3 spans 17 amino acids. Germline V gene lookup returns CDR1 MGHRA and CDR2 YSYEKL. The chain's CDR3 is CASSQGQGPALGGELFF. Here the CDR3 DNA reads TGCGCCAGCAGCCAGGGACAGGGGCCCGCCCTCGGCGGGGAGCTGTTTTTT.

This clonotype was counted ten times or more. The V call is TRBV3-1, the J call TRBJ2-5; D possibly corresponds to TRBD1 (6 bases). Germline loops: CDR1 LGHDT, CDR2 YNNKEL (reference sequence). Trimming removed 4 bases at V and 1 base at J, with 7 bases between. The CDR3 runs to 13 residues. CDR3 coding DNA: TGTGCCAGCAGCCGGGACACCCAAGAGACCCAGTACTTC. It encodes CASSRDTQETQYF.

A few counts support this clonotype. The chain uses TRBV7-2 and TRBJ2-2, with D possibly being TRBD2 (6 bases). The CDR3 is made up of 15 amino acids. The germline V gene has CDR1 SGHTA and CDR2 FQGNSA. Trimming removed 5 bases from V and 7 bases from J, with 17 bases in between. In DNA, the CDR3 is TGTGCCAGCAGCAGCCGGGACTCCCCCCTCGGGGAGCTGTTTTTT. Its protein is CASSSRDSPLGELFF. Full variable domain (outside the CDR3, taken from reference TRBV7-2 and TRBJ2-2): GAGVSQSPSNKVTEKGKDVELRCDPISGHTALYWYRQSLGQGLEFLIYFQGNSAPDKSGLPSDRFSAERTGGSVSTLTIQRTQQEDSAVYLCASSSRDSPLGELFFGEGSRLTVL.

This clonotype was seen only a few times. The chain carries TRBV7-6 and TRBJ1-3; TRBD1 matches at 8 bases. The CDR3 consists of 14 residues. Unmatched junction bases numbered 4, after V lost 5 bases and J lost 4 bases. Per germline, CDR1 SGHVS and CDR2 FNYEAQ. The CDR3 reads CASSNRGSGNTIYF. DNA of the CDR3: TGTGCCAGCAGCAACAGGGGGTCAGGAAACACCATATATTTT.

The rearrangement uses TRBV7-9 and TRBJ1-2; D remains unclear. Trimming cost V 7 bases and J 6 bases, with 24 bases left between them. Germline CDR1 reads SEHNR; CDR2 reads FQNEAQ (reference sequence). This CDR3 contains 16 residues. The CDR3 DNA reads as TGTGCCAGCACCACGCCCCTCAGTGCCCTCCGCGATGGCTACACCTTC. It translates to CASTTPLSALRDGYTF.

This clonotype was detected only a few times. The chain is built from TRBV7-7 and TRBJ2-1, with D perhaps being TRBD1 or TRBD2 (5 bases each). The germline V gene encodes CDR1 SSHAT and CDR2 FNYEAQ (reference sequence). Deletions cut 5 bases from V and 11 bases from J, with 16 bases between. The CDR3 sequence is 13 residues long. CDR3 DNA: TGTGCCAGCAGCGATAGGGTTGGGGGACAGCAGTTCTTC. It specifies CASSDRVGGQQFF.

This chain joins TRBV20-1 and TRBJ1-1, with 8 bases that match TRBD1. The V gene end was trimmed by 5 bases and the J gene end by 6 bases; junction bases not matched to a gene: 8. Germline assignment: CDR1 DFQATT and CDR2 SNEGSKA (reference sequence). The CDR3 contains 13 residues. The CDR3 sequence is CSARQGLDAEAFF. The CDR3 nucleotides read TGCAGTGCTCGACAGGGGCTGGACGCTGAAGCTTTCTTT.

The rearrangement joins TRBV6-2 or TRBV6-3 to TRBJ2-3; no clear D. Trimming left V 7 bases short and J 0 bases short, with 5 bases between. Looked up from germline, CDR1 is MNHEY and CDR2 is SVGEGT. The CDR3 is 12 residues long. The DNA for the CDR3 is TGTGCCAGCACCCATAGCACAGATACGCAGTATTTT. It codes for CASTHSTDTQYF.

A few counts support this clonotype. The chain recombines TRBV6-2 or TRBV6-3 with TRBJ2-7; D might be TRBD1 or TRBD2, each matching 5 bases. The germline CDR1 and CDR2 sequences are MNHEY and SVGEGT. V shed 0 bases and J shed 4 bases, with 7 bases lying between them. The CDR3 runs 13 residues. CDR3 amino acids: CASSYSGVYEQYV. CDR3 coding DNA: TGTGCCAGCAGTTACTCGGGGGTGTACGAGCAGTACGTC.